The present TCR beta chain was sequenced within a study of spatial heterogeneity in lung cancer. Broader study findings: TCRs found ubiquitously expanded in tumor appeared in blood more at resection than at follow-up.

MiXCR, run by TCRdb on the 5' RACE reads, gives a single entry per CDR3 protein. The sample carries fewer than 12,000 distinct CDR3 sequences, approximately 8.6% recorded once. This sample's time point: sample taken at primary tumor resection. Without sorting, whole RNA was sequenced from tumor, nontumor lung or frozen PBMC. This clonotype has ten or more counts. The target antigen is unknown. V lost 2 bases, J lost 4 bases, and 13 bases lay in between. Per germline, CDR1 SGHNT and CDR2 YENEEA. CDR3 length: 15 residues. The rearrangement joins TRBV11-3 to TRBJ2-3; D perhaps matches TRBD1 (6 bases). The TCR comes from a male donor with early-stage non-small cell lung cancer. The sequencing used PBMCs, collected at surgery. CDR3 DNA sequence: TGTGCCAGCAGCTTAAGGGGGATGGGTGCAGATACGCAGTATTTT. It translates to CASSLRGMGADTQYF.